This T cell receptor (beta chain) originates from a study of OX40 agonist ivuxolimab in advanced cancers. Study-wide findings and caveats: Average numbers of expanded clones were greater in CD8+ T cells than in CD4+. Among the nonresponders, some also had low normalized T-cell clonal expansion.

Peripheral blood came from all dose cohorts at three timepoints. To note about this clone: What it binds is unknown.

V lost 0 bases, J lost 4 bases, and 3 bases lay in between. This CDR3 contains 12 residues. Germline-derived CDR1 and CDR2 are SGHDT and YYEEEE. Assay used: immunoSEQ multiplex PCR; TCRdb lists only in-frame clones, some missing. The sample records roughly 81,000 clones, approximately 95% being singletons. Sequenced here: CD4+ or CD8+ T cells sorted from blood, sampled in a trial of the OX40 agonist ivuxolimab. This receptor was taken from an adult with an advanced solid tumor such as melanoma, head and neck, liver or kidney cancer. The chain couples TRBV5-6 to TRBJ2-3; D call uncertain. The CDR3 loop reads CASSLGADTQYF. CDR3 sequence (DNA): TGTGCCAGCAGCTTGGGGGCAGATACGCAGTATTTT.